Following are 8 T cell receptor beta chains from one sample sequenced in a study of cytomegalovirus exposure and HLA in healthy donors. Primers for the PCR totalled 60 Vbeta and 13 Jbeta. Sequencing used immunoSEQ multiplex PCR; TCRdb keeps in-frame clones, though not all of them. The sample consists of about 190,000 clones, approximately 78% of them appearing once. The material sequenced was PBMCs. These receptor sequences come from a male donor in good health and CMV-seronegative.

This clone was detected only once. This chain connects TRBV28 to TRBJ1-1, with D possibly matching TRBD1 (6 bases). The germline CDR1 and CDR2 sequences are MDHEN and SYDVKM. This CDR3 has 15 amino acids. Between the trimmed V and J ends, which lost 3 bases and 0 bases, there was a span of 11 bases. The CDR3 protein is CASSFPGQLNTEAFF. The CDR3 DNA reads TGTGCCAGCAGTTTCCCCGGACAGTTGAACACTGAAGCTTTCTTT.

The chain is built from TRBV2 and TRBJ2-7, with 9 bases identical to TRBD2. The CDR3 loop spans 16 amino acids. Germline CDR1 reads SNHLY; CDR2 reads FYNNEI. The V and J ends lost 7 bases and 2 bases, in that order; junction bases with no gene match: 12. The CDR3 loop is CASMRLAVSRTYEQYF. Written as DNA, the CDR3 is TGTGCCAGCATGCGACTAGCGGTCTCAAGAACCTACGAGCAGTACTTC.

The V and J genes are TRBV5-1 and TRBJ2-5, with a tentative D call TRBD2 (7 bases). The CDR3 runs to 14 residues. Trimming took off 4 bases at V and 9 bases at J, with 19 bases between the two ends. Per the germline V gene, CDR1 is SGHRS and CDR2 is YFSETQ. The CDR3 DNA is TGCGCCAGCAGCGTGACGGGGGGACAAGTGCCCCAGTACTTC. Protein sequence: CASSVTGGQVPQYF.

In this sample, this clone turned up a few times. Here the CDR3 reads CASSEWGVIAGNEQFF. CDR3 in DNA: TGCGCCAGCAGTGAGTGGGGGGTCATAGCGGGCAATGAGCAGTTCTTC. The gene calls are TRBV10-2 and TRBJ2-1, with 7 bases identical to TRBD2. V shed 1 base, J shed 6 bases, and the junction held 9 bases outside the gene matches. The CDR3 is 16 amino acids. Looked up from germline, CDR1 is WSHSY and CDR2 is SAAADI.

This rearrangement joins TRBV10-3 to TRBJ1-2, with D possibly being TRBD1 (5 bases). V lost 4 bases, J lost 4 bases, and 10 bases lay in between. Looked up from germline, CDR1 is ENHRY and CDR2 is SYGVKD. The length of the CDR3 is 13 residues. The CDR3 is CAISGQGTYGYTF. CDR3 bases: TGTGCCATCAGTGGTCAGGGAACCTATGGCTACACCTTC.

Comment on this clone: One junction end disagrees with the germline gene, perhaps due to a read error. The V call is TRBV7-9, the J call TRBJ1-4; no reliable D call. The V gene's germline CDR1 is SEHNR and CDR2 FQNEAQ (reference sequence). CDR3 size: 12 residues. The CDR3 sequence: CSSSPTGEKLFF. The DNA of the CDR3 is TGTTCCAGCAGCCCTACGGGTGAAAAACTGTTTTTT.

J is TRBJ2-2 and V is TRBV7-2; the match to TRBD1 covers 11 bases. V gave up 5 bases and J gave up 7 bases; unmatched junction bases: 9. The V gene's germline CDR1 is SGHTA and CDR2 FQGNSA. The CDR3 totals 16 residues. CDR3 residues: CASSPPGTGGIGELFF. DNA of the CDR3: TGTGCCAGCAGCCCCCCGGGGACAGGGGGGATCGGGGAGCTGTTTTTT.

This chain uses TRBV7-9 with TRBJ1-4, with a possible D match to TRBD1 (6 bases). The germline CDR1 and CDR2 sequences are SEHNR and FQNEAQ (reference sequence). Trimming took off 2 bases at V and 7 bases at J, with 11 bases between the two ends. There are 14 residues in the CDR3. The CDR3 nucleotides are TGTGCCAGCAGCTTACAGGGGTCGAGTGAAAAACTGTTTTTT. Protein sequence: CASSLQGSSEKLFF.